The T cell receptor beta chain described here comes from a study of T-cell memory formation after mild COVID-19. Libraries for TCRalpha and TCRbeta carried sample barcodes and unique molecular identifiers via 5'RACE. Each CDR3 protein gets one entry after TCRdb re-called the 5' RACE reads with MiXCR. The table includes approximately 410,000 distinct CDR3 sequences, around a quarter detected once. CDR3 size: 13 residues. From germline, CDR1 is WSHSY and CDR2 SAAADI. Trimming took 10 bases from V and 3 from J; bases not matched to a gene: 5. V and J are TRBV10-2 and TRBJ1-2, with 10 bases fitting TRBD1. The clonotype originates from an adult woman who had mild COVID-19 (a few samples of this study predate the infection). Cell type and time point are not known. Sequenced input: PBMCs or a T cell subset sorted from them (not recorded which). Here the CDR3 reads CATSGTGDYGYTF. The CDR3 nucleotides are TGCGCCACCTCCGGGACAGGGGACTATGGCTACACCTTC.